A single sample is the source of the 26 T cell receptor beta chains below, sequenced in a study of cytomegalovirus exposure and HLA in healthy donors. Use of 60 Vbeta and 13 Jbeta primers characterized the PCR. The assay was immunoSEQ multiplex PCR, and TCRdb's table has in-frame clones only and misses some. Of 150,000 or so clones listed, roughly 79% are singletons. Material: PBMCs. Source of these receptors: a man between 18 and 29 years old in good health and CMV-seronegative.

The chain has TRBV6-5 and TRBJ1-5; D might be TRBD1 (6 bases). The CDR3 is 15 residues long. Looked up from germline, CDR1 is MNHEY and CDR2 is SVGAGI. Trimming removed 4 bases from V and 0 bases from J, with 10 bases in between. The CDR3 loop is CASSSQGYSNQPQHF. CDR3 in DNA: TGTGCCAGCAGTTCCCAGGGGTATAGCAATCAGCCCCAGCATTTT.

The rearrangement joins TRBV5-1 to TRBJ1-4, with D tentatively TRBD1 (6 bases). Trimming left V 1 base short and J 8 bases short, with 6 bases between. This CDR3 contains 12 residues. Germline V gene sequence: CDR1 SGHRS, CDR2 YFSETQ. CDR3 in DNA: TGCGCCAGCAGCTTGACAGGGGAAAAACTGTTTTTT. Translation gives CASSLTGEKLFF.

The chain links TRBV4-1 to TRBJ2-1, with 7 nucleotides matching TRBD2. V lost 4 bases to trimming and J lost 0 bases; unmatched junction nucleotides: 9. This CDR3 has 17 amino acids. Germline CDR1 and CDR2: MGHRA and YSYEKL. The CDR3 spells CASSPRFSGGSYNEQFF. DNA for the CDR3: TGCGCCAGCAGCCCCCGCTTTTCGGGGGGCTCCTACAATGAGCAGTTCTTC.

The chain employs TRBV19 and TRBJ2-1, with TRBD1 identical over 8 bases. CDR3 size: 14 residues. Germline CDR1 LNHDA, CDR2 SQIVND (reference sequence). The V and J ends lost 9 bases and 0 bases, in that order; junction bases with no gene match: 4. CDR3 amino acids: CASRTGSSYNEQFF. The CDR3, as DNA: TGTGCCAGCCGGACAGGGAGCTCCTACAATGAGCAGTTCTTC.

CDR3 sequence: CASSFGRQGGEQYV. In nucleotides, the CDR3 is TGCGCCAGCAGCTTTGGGCGACAGGGTGGCGAGCAGTACGTC. The rearrangement uses TRBV5-1 and TRBJ2-7, with TRBD1 matching 7 bases. J was trimmed by 6 bases and V by 2 bases; bases with no gene match: 8. Germline V gives CDR1 SGHRS, CDR2 YFSETQ. This CDR3 is built from 14 residues.

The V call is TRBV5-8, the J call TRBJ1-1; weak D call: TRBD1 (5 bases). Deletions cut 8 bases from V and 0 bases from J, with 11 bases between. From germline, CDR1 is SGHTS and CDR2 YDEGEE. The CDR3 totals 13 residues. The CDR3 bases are TGTGCCAGTCGACAGATACTGAACACTGAAGCTTTCTTT. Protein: CASRQILNTEAFF.

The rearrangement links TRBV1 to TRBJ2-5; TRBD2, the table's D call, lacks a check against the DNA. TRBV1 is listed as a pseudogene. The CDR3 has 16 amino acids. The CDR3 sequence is CTSSQSRGGLQETQYF. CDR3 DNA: TGCACCAGCAGCCAAAGCCGCGGGGGCCTCCAAGAGACCCAGTACTTC.

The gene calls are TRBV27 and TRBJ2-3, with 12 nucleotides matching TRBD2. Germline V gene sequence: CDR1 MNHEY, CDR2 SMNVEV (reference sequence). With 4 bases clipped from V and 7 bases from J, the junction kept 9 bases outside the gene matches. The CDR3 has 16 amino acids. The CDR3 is CASSSLAGGVGNTQYF. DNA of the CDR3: TGTGCCAGCAGTTCTCTAGCGGGGGGGGTCGGGAATACGCAGTATTTT.

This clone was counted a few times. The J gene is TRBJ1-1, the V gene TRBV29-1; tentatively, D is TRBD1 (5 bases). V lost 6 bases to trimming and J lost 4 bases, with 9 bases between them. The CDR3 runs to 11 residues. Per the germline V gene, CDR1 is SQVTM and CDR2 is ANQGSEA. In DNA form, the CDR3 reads TGCAGCGTGCCGGGGGGCACTGAAGCTTTCTTT. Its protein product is CSVPGGTEAFF.

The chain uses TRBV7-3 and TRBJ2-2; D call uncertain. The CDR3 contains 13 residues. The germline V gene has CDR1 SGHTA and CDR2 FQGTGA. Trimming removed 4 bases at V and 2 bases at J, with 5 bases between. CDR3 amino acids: CASSSFNTGELFF. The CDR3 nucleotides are TGTGCCAGCAGCTCGTTTAACACCGGGGAGCTGTTTTTT.

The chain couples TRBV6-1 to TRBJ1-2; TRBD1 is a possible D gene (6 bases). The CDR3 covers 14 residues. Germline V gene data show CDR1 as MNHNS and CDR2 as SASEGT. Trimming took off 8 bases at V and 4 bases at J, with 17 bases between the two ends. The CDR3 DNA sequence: TGTGCCAGCGGGACACCGGGACAAATCTATGGCTACACCTTC. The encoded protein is CASGTPGQIYGYTF.

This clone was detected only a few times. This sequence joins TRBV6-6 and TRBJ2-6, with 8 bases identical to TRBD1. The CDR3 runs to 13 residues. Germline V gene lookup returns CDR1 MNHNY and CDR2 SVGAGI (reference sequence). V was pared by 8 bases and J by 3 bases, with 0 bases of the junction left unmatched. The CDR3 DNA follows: TGTGCCAGCGGGACAGGTGGGGCCAACGTCCTGACTTTC. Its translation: CASGTGGANVLTF.

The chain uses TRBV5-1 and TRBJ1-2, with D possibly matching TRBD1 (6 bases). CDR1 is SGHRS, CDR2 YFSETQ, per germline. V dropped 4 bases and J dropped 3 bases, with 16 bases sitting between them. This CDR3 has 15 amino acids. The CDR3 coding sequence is TGCGCCAGCAGCCCGACGATCGGACAGCACTATGGCTACACCTTC. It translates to CASSPTIGQHYGYTF.

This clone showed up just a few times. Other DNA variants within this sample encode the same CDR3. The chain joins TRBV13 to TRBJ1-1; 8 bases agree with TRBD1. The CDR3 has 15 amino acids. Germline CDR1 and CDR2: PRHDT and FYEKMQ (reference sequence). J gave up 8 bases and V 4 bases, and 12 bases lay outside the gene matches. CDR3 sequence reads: CASSSPRQGKLEAFF. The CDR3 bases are TGTGCCAGCAGCTCCCCCCGACAGGGGAAACTCGAAGCTTTCTTT.

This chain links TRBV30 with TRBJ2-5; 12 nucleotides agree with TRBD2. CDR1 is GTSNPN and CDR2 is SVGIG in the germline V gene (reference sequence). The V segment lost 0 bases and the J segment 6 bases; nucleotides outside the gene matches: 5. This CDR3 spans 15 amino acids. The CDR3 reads CAWSVLAGGPKTQYF. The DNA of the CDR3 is TGTGCCTGGAGTGTACTAGCGGGGGGCCCGAAGACCCAGTACTTC.

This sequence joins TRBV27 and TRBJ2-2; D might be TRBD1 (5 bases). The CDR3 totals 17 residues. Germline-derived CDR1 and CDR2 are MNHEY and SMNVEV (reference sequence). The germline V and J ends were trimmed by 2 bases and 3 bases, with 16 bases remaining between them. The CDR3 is CASSLIYRSKDTGELFF. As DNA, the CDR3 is TGTGCCAGCAGTTTAATATACAGGTCAAAAGACACCGGGGAGCTGTTTTTT.

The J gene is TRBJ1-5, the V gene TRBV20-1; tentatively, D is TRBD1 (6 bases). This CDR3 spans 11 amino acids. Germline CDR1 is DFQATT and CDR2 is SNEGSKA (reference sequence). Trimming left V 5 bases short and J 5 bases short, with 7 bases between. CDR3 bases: TGCAGTGCTCAGGGGCATCAGCCCCAGCATTTT. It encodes CSAQGHQPQHF.

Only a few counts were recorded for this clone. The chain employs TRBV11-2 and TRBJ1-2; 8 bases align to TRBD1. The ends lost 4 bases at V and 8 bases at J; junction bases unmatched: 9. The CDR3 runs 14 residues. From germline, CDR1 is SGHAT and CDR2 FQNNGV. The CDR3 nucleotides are TGTGCCAGCAGCTCTCGACAGGGGACGGGAGGCTACACCTTC. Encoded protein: CASSSRQGTGGYTF.

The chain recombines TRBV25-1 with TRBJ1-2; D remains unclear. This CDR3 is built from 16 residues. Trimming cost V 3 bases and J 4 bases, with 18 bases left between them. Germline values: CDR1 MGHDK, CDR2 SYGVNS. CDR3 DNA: TGTGCCAGCAGTGAGGGCGGAGGAGAAGGCCTCTATGGCTACACCTTC. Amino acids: CASSEGGGEGLYGYTF.

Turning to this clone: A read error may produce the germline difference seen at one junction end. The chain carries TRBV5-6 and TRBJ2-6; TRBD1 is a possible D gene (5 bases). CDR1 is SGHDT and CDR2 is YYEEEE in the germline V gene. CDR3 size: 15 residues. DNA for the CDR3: TGTGCCAGCAGCTTGCCAGGGTCTGGGGCCAACGGCCTGACTTTC. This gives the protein CASSLPGSGANGLTF.

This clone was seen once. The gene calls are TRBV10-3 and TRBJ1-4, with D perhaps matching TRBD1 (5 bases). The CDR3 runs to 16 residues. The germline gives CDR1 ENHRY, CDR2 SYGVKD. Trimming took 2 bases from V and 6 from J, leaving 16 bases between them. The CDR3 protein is CAISEGPGRVDEKLFF. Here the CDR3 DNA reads TGTGCCATCAGTGAGGGGCCGGGCAGGGTTGATGAAAAACTGTTTTTT.

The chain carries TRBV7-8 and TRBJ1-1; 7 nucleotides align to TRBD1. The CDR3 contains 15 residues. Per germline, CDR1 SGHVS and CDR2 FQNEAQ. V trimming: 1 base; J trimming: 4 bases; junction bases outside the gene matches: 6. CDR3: CASSLVDRRSTEAFF. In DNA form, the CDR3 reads TGTGCCAGCAGCTTAGTGGACAGGCGGAGCACTGAAGCTTTCTTT. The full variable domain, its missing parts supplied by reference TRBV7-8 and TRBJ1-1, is GAGVSQSPRYKVAKRGQDVALRCDPISGHVSLFWYQQALGQGPEFLTYFQNEAQLDKSGLPSDRFFAERPEGSVSTLKIQRTQQEDSAVYLCASSLVDRRSTEAFFGQGTRLTVV.

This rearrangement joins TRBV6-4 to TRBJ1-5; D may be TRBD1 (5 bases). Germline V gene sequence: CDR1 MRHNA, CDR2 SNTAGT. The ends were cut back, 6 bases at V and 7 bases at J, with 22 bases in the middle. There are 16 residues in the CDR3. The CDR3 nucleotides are TGTGCCAGCAGCGCTCACCGACAGCATAATAGGCAGCCCCAGCATTTT. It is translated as CASSAHRQHNRQPQHF.

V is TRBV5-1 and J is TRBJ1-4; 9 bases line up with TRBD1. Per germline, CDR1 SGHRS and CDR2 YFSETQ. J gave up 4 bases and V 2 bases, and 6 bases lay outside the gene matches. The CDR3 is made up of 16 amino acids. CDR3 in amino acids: CASSFYRGQGNEKLFF. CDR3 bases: TGCGCCAGCAGCTTCTACAGGGGGCAGGGTAATGAAAAACTGTTTTTT.

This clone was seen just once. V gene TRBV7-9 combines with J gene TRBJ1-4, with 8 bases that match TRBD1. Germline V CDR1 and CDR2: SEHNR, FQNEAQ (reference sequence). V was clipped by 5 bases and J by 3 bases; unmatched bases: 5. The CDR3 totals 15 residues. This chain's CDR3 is CASSEDRGANEKLFF. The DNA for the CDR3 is TGTGCCAGCAGCGAAGACAGGGGAGCTAATGAAAAACTGTTTTTT.

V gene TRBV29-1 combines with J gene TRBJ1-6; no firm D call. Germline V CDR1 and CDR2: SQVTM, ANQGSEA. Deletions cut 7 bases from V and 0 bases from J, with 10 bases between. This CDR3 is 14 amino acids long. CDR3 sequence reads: CSAAESSYNSPLHF. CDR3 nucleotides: TGCAGCGCCGCGGAGAGCTCCTATAATTCACCCCTCCACTTT.